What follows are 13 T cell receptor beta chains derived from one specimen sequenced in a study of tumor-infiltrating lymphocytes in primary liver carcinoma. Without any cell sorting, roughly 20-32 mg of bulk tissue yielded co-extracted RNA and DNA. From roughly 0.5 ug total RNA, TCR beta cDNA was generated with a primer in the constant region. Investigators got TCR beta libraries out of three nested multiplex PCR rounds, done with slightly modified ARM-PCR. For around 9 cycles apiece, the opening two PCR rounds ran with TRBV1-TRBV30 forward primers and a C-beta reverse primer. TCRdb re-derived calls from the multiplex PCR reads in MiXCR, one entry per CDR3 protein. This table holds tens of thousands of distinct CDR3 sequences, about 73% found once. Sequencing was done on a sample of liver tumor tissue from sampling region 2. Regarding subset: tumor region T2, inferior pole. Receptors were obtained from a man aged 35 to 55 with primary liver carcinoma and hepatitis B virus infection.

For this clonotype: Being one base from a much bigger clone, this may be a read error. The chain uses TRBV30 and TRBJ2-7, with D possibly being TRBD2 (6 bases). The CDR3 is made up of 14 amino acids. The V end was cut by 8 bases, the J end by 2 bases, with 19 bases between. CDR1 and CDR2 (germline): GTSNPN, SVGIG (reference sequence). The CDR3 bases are TGTGCCGGGGGACGGGGACTGTCGCCCTACGAGCAGTACTTC. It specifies CAGGRGLSPYEQYF.

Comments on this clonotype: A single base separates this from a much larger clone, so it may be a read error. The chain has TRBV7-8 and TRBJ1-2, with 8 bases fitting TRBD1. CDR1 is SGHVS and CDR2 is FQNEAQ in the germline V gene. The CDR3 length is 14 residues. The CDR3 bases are TGTGTCAGCAGTATCCAGGGGGCGGACTATGGCTACACCTTC. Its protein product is CVSSIQGADYGYTF.

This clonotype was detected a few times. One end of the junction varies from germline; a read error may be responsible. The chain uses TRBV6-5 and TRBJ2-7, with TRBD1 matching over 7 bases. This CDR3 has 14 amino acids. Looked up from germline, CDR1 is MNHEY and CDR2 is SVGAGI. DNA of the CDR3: TGTGACAGCCAACAGGAAGGGGGCTCCTACGAGCAATACTTC. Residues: CDSQQEGGSYEQYF.

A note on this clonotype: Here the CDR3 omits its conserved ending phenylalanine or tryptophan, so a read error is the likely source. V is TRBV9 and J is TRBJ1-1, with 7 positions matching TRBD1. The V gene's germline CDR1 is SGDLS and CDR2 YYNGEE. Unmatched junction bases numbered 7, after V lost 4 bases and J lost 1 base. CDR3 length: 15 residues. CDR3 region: CASSTGTAKNTEAFC. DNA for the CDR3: TGTGCCAGCAGCACGGGGACAGCAAAGAACACTGAAGCTTTCTGT.

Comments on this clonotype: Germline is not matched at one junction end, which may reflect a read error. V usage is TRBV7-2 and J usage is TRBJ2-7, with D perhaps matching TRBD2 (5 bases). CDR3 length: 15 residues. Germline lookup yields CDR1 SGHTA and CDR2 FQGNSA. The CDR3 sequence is CASTLEAATTYEQYF. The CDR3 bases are TGTGCCAGCACCTTAGAGGCGGCGACTACCTACGAGCAGTACTTC. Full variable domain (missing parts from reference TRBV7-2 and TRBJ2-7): GAGVSQSPSNKVTEKGKDVELRCDPISGHTALYWYRQSLGQGLEFLIYFQGNSAPDKSGLPSDRFSAERTGGSVSTLTIQRTQQEDSAVYLCASTLEAATTYEQYFGPGTRLTVT.

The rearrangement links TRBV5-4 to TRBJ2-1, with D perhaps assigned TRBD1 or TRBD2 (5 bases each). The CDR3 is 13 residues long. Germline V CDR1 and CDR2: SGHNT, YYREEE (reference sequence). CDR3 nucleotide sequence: TGTGGCAACAGGCTACGGGATCACAATGAGCAGTTCTTC. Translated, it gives CGNRLRDHNEQFF.

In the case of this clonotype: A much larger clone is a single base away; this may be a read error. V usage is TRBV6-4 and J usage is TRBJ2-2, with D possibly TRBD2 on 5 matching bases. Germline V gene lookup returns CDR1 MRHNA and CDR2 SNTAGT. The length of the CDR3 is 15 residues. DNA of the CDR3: TGTGCCTGCAGCCCCGGGCTAGCAGATACCGGGGAGCTGTTTTTT. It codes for CACSPGLADTGELFF.

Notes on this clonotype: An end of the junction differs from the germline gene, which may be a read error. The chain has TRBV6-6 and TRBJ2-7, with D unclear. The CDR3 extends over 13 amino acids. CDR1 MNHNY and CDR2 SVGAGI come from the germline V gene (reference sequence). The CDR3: CVSRRGNGYEQYF. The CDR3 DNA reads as TGTGTCAGCAGACGAGGAAATGGTTACGAGCAGTACTTC.

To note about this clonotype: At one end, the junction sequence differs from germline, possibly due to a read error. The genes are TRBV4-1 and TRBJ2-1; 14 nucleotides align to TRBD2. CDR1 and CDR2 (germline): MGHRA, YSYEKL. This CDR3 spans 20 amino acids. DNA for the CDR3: TGCGCCAGCAGCTCCTCAGACAGCAGACTAGCGGGAGGGCCGGGAAATGAGCGGTTCTTC. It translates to CASSSSDSRLAGGPGNERFF.

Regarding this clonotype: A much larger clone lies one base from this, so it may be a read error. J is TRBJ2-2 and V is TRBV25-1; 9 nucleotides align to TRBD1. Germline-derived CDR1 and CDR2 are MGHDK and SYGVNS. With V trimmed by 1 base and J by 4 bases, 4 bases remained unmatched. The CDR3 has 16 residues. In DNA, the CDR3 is TGTGCCAGCAGTGAATGGACAGGGGAGCCCACCGGGGAGCTGTTTTTT. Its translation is CASSEWTGEPTGELFF.

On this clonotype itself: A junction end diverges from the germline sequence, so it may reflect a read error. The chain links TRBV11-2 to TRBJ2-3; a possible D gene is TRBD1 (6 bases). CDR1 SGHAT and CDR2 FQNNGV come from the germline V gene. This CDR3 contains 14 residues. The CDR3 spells CASSLPRGSDTQYF. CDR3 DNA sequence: TGCGCCAGCAGTTTACCCAGGGGATCAGATACGCAGTATTTT.

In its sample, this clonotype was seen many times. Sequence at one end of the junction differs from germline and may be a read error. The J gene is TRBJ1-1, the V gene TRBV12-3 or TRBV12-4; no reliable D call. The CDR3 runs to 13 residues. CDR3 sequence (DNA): TGTGCCAGCAGTTTATCGGATCTCACTGAACCTTTCTTT. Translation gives CASSLSDLTEPFF.

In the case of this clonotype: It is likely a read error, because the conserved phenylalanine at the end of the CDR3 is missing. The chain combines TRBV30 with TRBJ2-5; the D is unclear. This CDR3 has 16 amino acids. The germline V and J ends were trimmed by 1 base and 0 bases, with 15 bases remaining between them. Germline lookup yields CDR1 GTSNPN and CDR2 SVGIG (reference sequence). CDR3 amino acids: CAWSGPPLPYQETQYL. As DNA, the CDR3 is TGTGCCTGGAGTGGCCCCCCCCTGCCATACCAAGAGACCCAGTACCTC.